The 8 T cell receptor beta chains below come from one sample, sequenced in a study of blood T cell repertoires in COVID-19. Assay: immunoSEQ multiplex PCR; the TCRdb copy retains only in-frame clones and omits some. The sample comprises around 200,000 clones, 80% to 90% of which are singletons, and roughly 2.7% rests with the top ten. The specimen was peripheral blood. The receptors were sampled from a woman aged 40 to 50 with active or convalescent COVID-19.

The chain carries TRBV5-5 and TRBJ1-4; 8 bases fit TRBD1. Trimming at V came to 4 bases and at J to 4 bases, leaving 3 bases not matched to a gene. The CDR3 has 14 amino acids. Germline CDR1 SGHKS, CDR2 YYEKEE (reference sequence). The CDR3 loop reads CASSNTGGNEKLFF. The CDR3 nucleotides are TGTGCCAGCAGCAATACAGGGGGTAATGAAAAACTGTTTTTT.

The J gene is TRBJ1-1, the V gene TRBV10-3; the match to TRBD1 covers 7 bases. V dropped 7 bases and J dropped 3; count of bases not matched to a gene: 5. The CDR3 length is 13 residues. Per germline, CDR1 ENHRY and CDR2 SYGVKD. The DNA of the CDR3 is TGTGCCATCACCGACAGGGCGGACACTGAAGCTTTCTTT. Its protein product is CAITDRADTEAFF.

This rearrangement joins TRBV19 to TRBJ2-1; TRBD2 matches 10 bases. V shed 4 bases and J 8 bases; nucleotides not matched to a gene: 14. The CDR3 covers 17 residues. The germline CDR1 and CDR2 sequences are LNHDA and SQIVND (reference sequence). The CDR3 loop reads CASSTSPLAGVRDEQFF. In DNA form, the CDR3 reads TGTGCCAGTAGTACGTCCCCTCTAGCGGGAGTAAGGGATGAGCAGTTCTTC. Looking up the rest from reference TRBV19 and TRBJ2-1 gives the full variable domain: DGGITQSPKYLFRKEGQNVTLSCEQNLNHDAMYWYRQDPGQGLRLIYYSQIVNDFQKGDIAEGYSVSREKKESFPLTVTSAQKNPTAFYLCASSTSPLAGVRDEQFFGPGTRLTVL.

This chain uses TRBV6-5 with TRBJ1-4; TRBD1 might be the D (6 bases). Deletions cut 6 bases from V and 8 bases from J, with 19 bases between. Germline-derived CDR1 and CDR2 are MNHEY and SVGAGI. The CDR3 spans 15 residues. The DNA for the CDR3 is TGTGCCAGCAGCTACACCACAGGGAGTGCAGAAAAACTGTTTTTT. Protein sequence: CASSYTTGSAEKLFF.

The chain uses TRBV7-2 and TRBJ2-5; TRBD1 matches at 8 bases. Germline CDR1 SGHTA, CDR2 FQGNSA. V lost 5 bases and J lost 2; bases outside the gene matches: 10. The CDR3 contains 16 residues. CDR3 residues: CASSPHPGQGQETQYF. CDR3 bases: TGTGCCAGCAGCCCTCACCCTGGACAGGGACAAGAGACCCAGTACTTC.

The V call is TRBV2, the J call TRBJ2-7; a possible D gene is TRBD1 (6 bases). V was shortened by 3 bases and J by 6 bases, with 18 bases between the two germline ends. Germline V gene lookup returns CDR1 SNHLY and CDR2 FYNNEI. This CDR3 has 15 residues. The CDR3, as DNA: TGTGCCAGCAGTGACCGAACCCTACAGGGTGCCGAGCAGTACTTC. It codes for CASSDRTLQGAEQYF.

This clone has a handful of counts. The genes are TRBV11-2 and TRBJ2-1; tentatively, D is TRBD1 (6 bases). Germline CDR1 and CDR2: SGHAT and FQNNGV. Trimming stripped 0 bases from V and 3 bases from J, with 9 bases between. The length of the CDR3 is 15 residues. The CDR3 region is CASSLEAGDYNEQFF. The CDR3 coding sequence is TGTGCCAGCAGCTTAGAGGCAGGGGACTACAATGAGCAGTTCTTC.

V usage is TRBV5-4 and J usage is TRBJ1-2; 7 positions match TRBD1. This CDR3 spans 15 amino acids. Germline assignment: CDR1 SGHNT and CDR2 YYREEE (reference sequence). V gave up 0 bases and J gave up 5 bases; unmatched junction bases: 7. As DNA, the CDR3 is TGTGCCAGCAGCTTGGCCTCGGCAGGGGGGTATGGCTACACCTTC. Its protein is CASSLASAGGYGYTF.